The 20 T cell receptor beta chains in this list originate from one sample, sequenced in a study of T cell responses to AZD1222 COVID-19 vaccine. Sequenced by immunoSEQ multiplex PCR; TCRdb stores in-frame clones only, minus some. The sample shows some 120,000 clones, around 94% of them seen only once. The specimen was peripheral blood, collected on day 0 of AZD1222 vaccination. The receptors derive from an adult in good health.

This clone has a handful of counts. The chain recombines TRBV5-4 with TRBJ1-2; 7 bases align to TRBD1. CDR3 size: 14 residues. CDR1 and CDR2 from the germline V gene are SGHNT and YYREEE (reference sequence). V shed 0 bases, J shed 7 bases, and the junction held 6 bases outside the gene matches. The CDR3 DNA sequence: TGTGCCAGCAGCTTGGCCTGGCCAGGGGGTGGCTACACCTTC. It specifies CASSLAWPGGGYTF.

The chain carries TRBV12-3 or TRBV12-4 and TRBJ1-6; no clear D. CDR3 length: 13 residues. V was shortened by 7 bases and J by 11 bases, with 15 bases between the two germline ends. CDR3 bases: TGTGCCAGCAAAGCGGCCGGGAGAACACCCCTCCACTTT. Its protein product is CASKAAGRTPLHF.

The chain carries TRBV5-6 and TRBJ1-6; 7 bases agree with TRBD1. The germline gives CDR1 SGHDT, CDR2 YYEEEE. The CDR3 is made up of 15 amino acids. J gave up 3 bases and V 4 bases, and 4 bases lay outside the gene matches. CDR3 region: CASSHTGDYNSPLHF. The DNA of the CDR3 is TGTGCCAGCAGCCATACAGGGGACTATAATTCACCCCTCCACTTT.

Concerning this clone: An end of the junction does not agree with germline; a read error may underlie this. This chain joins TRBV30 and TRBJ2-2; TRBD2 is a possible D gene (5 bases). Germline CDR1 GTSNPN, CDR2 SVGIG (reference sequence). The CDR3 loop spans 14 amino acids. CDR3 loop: CAWSSWRNPGELFF. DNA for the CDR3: TGTGCCTGGAGTTCTTGGAGGAACCCCGGGGAGCTGTTTTTT.

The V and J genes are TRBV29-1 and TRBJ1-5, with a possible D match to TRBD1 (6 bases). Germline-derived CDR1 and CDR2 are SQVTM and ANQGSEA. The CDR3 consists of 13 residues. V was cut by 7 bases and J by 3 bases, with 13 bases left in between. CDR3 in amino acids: CSASRDINQPQHF. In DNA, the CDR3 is TGCAGCGCCTCCCGGGACATCAATCAGCCCCAGCATTTT.

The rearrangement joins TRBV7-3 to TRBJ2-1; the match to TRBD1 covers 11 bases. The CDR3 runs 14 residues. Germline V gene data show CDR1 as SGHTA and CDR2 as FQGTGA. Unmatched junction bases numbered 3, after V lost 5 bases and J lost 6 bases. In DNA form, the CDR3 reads TGTGCCAGCAGCCTCGGGACAGGGGGCAATGAGCAGTTCTTC. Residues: CASSLGTGGNEQFF. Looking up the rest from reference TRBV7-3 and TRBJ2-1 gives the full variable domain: GAGVSQTPSNKVTEKGKYVELRCDPISGHTALYWYRQSLGQGPEFLIYFQGTGAADDSGLPNDRFFAVRPEGSVSTLKIQRTERGDSAVYLCASSLGTGGNEQFFGPGTRLTVL.

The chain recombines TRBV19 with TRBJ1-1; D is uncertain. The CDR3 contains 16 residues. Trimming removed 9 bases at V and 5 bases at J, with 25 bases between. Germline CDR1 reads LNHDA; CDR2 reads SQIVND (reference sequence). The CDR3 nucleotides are TGTGCCAGCTCGAGAAAGGTGCCGAATCCCCTAACTGAAGCTTTCTTT. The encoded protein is CASSRKVPNPLTEAFF.

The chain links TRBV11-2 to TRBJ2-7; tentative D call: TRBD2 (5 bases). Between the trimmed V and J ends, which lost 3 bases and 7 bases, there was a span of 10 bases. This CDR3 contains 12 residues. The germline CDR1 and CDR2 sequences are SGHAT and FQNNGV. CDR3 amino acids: CASSLASGEQYF. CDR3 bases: TGTGCCAGCAGCTTGGCATCGGGGGAGCAGTACTTC.

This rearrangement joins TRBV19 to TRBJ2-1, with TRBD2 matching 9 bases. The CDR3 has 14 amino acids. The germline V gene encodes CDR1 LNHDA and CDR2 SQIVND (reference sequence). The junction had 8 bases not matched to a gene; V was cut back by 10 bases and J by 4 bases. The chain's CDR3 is CATMASGIYNEQFF. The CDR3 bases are TGTGCCACTATGGCTAGCGGGATTTACAATGAGCAGTTCTTC. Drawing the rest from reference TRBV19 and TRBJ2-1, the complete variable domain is DGGITQSPKYLFRKEGQNVTLSCEQNLNHDAMYWYRQDPGQGLRLIYYSQIVNDFQKGDIAEGYSVSREKKESFPLTVTSAQKNPTAFYLCATMASGIYNEQFFGPGTRLTVL.

The CDR3, as DNA: TGTGCCAGCAGCTTAGGGGGCGAAGCTTTCTTT. Amino acid sequence: CASSLGGEAFF. The chain employs TRBV7-8 and TRBJ1-1, with D perhaps TRBD1 (5 bases). This CDR3 contains 11 residues. With 1 base removed from V and 8 bases from J, the gap between germline ends came to 5 bases. Germline V gene lookup returns CDR1 SGHVS and CDR2 FQNEAQ. The entire variable domain, with the rest obtained from reference TRBV7-8 and TRBJ1-1, is as follows: GAGVSQSPRYKVAKRGQDVALRCDPISGHVSLFWYQQALGQGPEFLTYFQNEAQLDKSGLPSDRFFAERPEGSVSTLKIQRTQQEDSAVYLCASSLGGEAFFGQGTRLTVV.

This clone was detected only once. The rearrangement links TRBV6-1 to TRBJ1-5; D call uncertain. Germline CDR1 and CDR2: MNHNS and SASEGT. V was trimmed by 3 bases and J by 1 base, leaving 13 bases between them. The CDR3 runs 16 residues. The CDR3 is CASSEGGYRSNQPQHF. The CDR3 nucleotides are TGTGCCAGCAGTGAGGGAGGATATCGCAGCAATCAGCCCCAGCATTTT.

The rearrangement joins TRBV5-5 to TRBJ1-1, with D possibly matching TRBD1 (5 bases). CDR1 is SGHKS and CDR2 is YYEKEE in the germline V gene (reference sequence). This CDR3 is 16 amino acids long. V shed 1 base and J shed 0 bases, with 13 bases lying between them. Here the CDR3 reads CASSLSILGLNTEAFF. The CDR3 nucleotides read TGTGCCAGCAGCTTGTCAATTCTGGGACTGAACACTGAAGCTTTCTTT.

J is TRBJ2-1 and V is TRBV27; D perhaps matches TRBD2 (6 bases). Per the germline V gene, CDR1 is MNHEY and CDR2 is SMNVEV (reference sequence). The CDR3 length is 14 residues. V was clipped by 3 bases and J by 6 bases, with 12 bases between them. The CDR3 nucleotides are TGTGCCAGCAGTTTGTCACTAGCCGGCAATGAGCAGTTCTTC. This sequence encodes CASSLSLAGNEQFF.

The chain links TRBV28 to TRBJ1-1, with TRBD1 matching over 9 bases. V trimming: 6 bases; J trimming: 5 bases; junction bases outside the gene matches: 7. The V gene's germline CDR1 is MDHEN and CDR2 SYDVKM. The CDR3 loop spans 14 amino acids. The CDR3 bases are TGTGCCAGCAGAGTACAGGGGGCAGGTACTGAAGCTTTCTTT. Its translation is CASRVQGAGTEAFF. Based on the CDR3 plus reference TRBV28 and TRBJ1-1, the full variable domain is DVKVTQSSRYLVKRTGEKVFLECVQDMDHENMFWYRQDPGLGLRLIYFSYDVKMKEKGDIPEGYSVSREKKERFSLILESASTNQTSMYLCASRVQGAGTEAFFGQGTRLTVV.

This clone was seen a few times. CDR3 loop: CASSPNRNQPQHF. In DNA form, the CDR3 reads TGTGCCAGCAGTCCGAATAGAAATCAGCCCCAGCATTTT. This rearrangement joins TRBV6-5 to TRBJ1-5; D not certain. CDR1 and CDR2 (germline): MNHEY, SVGAGI. This CDR3 contains 13 residues. V gave up 5 bases and J gave up 4 bases, with 9 bases separating them.

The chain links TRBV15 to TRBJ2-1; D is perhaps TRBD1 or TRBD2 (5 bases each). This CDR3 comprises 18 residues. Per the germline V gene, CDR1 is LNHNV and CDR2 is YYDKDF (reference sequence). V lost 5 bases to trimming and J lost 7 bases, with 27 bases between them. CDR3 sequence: CATSVSGQVTGSVNEQFF. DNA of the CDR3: TGTGCCACCAGCGTCTCGGGGCAGGTCACTGGGTCCGTGAATGAGCAGTTCTTC.

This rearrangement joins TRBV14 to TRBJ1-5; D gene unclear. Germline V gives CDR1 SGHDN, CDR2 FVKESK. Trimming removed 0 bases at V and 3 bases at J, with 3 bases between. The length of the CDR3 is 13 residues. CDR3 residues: CASSQDPNQPQHF. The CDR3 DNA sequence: TGTGCCAGCAGCCAAGACCCCAATCAGCCCCAGCATTTT.

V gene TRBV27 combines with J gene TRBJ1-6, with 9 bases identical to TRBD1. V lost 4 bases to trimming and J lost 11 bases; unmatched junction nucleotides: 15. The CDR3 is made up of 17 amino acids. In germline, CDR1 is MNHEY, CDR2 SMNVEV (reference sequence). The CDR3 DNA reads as TGTGCCAGCAGTTCCGGGACAGGGCCTCCTTCGTGGACACCCCTCCACTTT. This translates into CASSSGTGPPSWTPLHF.

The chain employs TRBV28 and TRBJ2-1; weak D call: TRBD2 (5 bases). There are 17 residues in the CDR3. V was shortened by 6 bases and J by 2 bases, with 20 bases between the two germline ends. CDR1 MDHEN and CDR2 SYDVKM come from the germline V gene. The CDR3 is CASRSPSVGSTYNEQFF. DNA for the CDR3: TGTGCCAGCAGGTCCCCCTCGGTTGGGAGTACCTACAATGAGCAGTTCTTC. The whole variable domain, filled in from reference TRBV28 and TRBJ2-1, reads DVKVTQSSRYLVKRTGEKVFLECVQDMDHENMFWYRQDPGLGLRLIYFSYDVKMKEKGDIPEGYSVSREKKERFSLILESASTNQTSMYLCASRSPSVGSTYNEQFFGPGTRLTVL.

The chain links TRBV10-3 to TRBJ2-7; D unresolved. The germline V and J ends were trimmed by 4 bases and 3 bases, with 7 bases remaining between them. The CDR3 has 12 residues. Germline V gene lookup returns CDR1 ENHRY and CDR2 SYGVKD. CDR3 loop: CAISGGIYEQYF. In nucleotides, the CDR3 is TGTGCCATCAGTGGAGGTATCTACGAGCAGTACTTC.